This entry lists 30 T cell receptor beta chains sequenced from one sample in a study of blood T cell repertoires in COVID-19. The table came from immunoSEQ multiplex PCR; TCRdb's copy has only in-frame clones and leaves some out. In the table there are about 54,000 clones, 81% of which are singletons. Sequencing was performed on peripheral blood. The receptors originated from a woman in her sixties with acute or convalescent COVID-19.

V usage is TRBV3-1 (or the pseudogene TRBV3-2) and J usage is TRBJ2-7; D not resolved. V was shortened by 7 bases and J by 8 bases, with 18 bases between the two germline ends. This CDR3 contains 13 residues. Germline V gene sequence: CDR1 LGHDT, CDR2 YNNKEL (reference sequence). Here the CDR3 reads CASTNMTSPQQYF. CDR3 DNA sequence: TGTGCCAGCACCAATATGACTTCCCCCCAGCAGTACTTC.

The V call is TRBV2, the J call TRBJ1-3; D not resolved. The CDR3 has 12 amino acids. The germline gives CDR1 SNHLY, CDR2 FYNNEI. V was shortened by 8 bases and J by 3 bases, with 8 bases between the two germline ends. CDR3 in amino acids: CASDRGGNTIYF. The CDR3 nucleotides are TGTGCCAGCGATCGCGGTGGAAACACCATATATTTT.

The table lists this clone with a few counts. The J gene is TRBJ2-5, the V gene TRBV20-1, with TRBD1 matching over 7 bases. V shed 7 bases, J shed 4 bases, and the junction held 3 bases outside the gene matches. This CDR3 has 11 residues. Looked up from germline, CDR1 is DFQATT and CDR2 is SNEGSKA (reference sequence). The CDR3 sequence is CSVGGRETQYF. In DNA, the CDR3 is TGCAGTGTAGGGGGCAGAGAGACCCAGTACTTC.

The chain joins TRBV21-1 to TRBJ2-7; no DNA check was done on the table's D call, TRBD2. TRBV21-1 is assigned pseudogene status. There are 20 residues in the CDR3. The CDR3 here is CASSKDKWAGEIKMSWEQYF. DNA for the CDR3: TGTGCCAGCAGCAAAGACAAGTGGGCGGGAGAAATAAAGATGTCTTGGGAGCAGTACTTC.

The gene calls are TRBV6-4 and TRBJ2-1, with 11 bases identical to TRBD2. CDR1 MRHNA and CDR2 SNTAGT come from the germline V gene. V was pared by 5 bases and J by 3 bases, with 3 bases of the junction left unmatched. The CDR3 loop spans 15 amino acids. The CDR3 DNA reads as TGTGCCAGCAGTCACACTAGCGGGAGCTACAATGAGCAGTTCTTC. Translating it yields CASSHTSGSYNEQFF.

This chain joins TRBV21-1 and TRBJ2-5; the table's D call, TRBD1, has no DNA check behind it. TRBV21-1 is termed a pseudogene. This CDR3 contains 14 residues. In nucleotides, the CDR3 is TGTGCCTCCTACGAGACAGGGAAGGTCGGGACCCAGTACTTC. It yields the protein CASYETGKVGTQYF.

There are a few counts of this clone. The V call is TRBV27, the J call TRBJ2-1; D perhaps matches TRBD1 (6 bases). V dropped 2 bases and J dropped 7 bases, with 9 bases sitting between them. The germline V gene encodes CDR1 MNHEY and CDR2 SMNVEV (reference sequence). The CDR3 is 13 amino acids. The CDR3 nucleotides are TGTGCCAGCAGTTTAGCCCAGGGGAATGAGCAGTTCTTC. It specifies CASSLAQGNEQFF.

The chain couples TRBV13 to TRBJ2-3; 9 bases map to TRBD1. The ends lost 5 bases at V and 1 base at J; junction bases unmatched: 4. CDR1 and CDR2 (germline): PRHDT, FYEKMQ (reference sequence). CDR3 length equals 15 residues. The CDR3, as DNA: TGTGCCAGCAGCCCCCGGACAGGGGGCACAGATACGCAGTATTTT. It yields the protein CASSPRTGGTDTQYF.

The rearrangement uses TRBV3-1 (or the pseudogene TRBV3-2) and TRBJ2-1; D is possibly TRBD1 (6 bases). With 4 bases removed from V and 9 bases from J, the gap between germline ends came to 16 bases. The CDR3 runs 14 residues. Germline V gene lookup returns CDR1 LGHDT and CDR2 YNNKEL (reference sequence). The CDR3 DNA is TGTGCCAGCAGCCGGTTTGGCTCGGACAGTGAGCAGTTCTTC. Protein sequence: CASSRFGSDSEQFF.

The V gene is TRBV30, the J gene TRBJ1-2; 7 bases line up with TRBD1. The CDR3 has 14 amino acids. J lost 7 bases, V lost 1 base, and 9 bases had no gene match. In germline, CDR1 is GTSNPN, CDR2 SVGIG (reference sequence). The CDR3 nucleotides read TGTGCCTGGAGTGGACAGGGATTCACTGCTGGCTACACCTTC. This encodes CAWSGQGFTAGYTF. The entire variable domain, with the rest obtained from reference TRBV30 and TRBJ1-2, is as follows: SQTIHQWPATLVQPVGSPLSLECTVEGTSNPNLYWYRQAAGRGLQLLFYSVGIGQISSEVPQNLSASRPQDRQFILSSKKLLLSDSGFYLCAWSGQGFTAGYTFGSGTRLTVV.

The CDR3 DNA is TGTGCCAGCAGAGGACTAGCGGGATACACAGATACGCAGTATTTT. Amino acids: CASRGLAGYTDTQYF. The chain is built from TRBV2 and TRBJ2-3, with TRBD2 identical over 12 bases. This CDR3 is built from 15 residues. V lost 6 bases to trimming and J lost 2 bases; unmatched junction nucleotides: 3. Per germline, CDR1 SNHLY and CDR2 FYNNEI.

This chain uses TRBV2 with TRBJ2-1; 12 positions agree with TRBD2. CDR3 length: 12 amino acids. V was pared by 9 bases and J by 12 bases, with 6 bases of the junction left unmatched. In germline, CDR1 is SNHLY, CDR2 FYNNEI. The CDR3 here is CARGLAGIGQFF. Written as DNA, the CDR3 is TGTGCCAGAGGACTAGCGGGAATCGGGCAGTTCTTC.

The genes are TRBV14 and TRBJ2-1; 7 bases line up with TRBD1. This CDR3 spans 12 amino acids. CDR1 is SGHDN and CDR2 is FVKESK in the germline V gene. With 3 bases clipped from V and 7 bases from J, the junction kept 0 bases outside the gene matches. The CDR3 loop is CASSQTGNEQFF. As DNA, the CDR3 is TGTGCCAGCAGCCAGACAGGGAATGAGCAGTTCTTC.

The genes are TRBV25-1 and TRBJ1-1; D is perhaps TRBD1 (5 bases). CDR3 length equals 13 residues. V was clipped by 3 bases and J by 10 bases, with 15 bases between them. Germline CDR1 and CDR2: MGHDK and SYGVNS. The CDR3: CASSDPYPGLAFF. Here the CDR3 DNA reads TGTGCCAGCAGTGACCCCTACCCGGGACTAGCTTTCTTT.

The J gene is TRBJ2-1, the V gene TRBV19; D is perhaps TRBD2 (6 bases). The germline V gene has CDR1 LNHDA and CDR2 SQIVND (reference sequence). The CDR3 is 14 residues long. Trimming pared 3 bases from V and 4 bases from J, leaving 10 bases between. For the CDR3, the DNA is TGTGCCAGTAGTATCCCGGGAGCTTACAATGAGCAGTTCTTC. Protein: CASSIPGAYNEQFF.

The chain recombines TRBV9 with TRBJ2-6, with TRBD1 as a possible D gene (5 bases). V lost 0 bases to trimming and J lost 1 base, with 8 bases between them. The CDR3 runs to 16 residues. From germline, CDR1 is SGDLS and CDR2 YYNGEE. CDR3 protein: CASSVGDRSGANVLTF. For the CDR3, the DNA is TGTGCCAGCAGCGTAGGCGACAGATCTGGGGCCAACGTCCTGACTTTC.

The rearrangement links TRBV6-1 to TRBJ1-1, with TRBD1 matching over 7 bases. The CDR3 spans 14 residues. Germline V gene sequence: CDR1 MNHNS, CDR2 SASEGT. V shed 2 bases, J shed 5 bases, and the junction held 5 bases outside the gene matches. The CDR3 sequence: CASSEQGVRTEAFF. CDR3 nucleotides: TGTGCCAGCAGTGAACAGGGGGTGAGGACTGAAGCTTTCTTT.

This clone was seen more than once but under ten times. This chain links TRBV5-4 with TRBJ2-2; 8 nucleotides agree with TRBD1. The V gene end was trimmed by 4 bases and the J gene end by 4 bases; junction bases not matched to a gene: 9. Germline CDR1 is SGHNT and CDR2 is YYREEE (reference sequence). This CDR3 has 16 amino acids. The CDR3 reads CASSDMGTGTTGELFF. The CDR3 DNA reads TGTGCCAGCAGCGATATGGGGACAGGAACCACCGGGGAGCTGTTTTTT. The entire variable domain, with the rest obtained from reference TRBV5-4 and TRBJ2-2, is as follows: ETGVTQSPTHLIKTRGQQVTLRCSSQSGHNTVSWYQQALGQGPQFIFQYYREEENGRGNFPPRFSGLQFPNYSSELNVNALELDDSALYLCASSDMGTGTTGELFFGEGSRLTVL.

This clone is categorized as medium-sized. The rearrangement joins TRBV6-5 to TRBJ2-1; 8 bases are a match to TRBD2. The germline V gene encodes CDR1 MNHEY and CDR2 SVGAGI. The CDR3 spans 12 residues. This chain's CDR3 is CAVGRVYNEQFF. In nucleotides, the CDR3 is TGTGCTGTCGGGAGGGTGTACAATGAGCAGTTCTTC.

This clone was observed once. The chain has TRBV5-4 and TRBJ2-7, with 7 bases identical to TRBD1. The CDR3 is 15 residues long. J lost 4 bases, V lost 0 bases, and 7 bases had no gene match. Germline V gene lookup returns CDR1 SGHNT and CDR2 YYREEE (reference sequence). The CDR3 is CASSLDSTGKYEQYF. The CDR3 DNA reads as TGTGCCAGCAGCTTGGATTCGACAGGGAAATACGAGCAGTACTTC.

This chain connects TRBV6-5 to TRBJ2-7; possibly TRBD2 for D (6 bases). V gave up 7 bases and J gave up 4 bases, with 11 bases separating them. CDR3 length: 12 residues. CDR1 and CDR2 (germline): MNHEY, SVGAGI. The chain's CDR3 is CASNRGSYEQYF. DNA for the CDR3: TGTGCCAGCAATCGGGGGTCATACGAGCAGTACTTC.

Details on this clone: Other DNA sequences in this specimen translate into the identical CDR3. CDR3 sequence: CASSLGGTGNTGELFF. The DNA for the CDR3 is TGTGCCAGCAGTTTAGGGGGGACTGGGAACACCGGGGAGCTGTTTTTT. The V call is TRBV27, the J call TRBJ2-2; maybe TRBD2 (6 bases). Trimming shortened V by 2 bases and J by 1 base, and 11 bases separated the two germline ends. CDR3 length: 16 residues. Germline lookup yields CDR1 MNHEY and CDR2 SMNVEV (reference sequence).

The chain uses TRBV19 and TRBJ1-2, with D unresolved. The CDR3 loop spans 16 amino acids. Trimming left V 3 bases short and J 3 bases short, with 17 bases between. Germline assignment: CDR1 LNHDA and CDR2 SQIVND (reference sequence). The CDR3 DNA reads TGTGCCAGTAGTATTAGCTCCTCTGGGTCGGACTATGGCTACACCTTC. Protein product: CASSISSSGSDYGYTF.

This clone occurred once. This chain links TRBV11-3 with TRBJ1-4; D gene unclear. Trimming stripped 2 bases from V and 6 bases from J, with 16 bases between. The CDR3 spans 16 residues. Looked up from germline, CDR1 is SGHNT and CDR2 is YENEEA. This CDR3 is CASSLSARDHHEKLFF. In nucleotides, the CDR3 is TGTGCCAGCAGCTTAAGCGCCAGAGATCACCATGAAAAACTGTTTTTT.

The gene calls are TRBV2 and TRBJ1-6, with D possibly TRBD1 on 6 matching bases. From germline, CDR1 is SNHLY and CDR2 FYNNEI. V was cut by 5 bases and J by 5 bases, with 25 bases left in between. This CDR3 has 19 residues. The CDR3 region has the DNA TGTGCCAGCAGTTCGGACAGCAAGGGAGGGGGTTGGGATAATTCACCCCTCCACTTT. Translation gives CASSSDSKGGGWDNSPLHF.

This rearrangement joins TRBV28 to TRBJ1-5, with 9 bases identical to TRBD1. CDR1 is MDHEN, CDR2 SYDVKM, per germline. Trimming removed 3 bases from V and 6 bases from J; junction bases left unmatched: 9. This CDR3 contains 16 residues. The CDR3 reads CASSLVGGQGSQPQHF. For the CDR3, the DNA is TGTGCCAGCAGTTTGGTCGGGGGACAGGGAAGTCAGCCCCAGCATTTT.

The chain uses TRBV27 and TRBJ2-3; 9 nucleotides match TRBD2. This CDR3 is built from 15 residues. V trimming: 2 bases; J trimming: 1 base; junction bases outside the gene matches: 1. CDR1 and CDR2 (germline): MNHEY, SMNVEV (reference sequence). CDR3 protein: CASSLQRGGTDTQYF. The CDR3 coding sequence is TGTGCCAGCAGTTTACAGCGGGGGGGCACAGATACGCAGTATTTT.

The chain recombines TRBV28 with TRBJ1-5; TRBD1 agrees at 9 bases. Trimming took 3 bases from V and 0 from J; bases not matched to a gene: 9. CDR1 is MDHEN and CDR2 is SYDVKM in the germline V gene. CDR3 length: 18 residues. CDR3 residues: CASSLGVWTGDSNQPQHF. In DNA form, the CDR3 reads TGTGCCAGCAGTTTGGGGGTTTGGACAGGGGATAGCAATCAGCCCCAGCATTTT.

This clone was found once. The CDR3 DNA reads TGTGCCACCAGCACTGGGTTGGGCGGACTCAATCAGCCCCAGCATTTT. Translation gives CATSTGLGGLNQPQHF. The gene calls are TRBV15 and TRBJ1-5; D gene ambiguous. V was cut by 4 bases and J by 3 bases, with 16 bases left in between. Germline lookup yields CDR1 LNHNV and CDR2 YYDKDF (reference sequence). The CDR3 is made up of 16 amino acids.

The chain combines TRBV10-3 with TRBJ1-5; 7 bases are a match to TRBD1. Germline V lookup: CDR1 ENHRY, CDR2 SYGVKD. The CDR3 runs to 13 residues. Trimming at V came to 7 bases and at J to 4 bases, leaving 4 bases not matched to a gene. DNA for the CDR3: TGTGCCATCAACCGGGACAGTAATCAGCCCCAGCATTTT. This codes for CAINRDSNQPQHF.